This section outlines one TCR beta chain sequence together with its context. Its antigen remains unknown. The data stem from a study of T cell responses to AZD1222 COVID-19 vaccine. Study outcomes and limitations: A mostly white British donor set with more females was recruited, and clonal diversity was possibly underestimated.

Trimming stripped 7 bases from V and 6 bases from J, with 19 bases between. Looked up from germline, CDR1 is LNHDA and CDR2 is SQIVND (reference sequence). CDR3 size: 14 residues. This table comes from immunoSEQ multiplex PCR, and its TCRdb copy is limited to in-frame clones, with some not included. The repertoire has about 110,000 clones, about 85% of them found once; the top ten carry 3.2%. This clonotype was sampled from an adult in good health. The rearrangement joins TRBV19 to TRBJ2-7; D gene unclear. The sample here was peripheral blood, taken on day 0 of AZD1222 vaccination. CDR3 in amino acids: CASTPTRVLAEQYF. In DNA form, the CDR3 reads TGTGCCAGTACCCCTACCCGGGTATTGGCCGAGCAGTACTTC.